This T cell receptor (beta chain) was identified in a study of blood T cell repertoires in COVID-19. Across the study: Samples came from the United States, Italy and Spain, spanning acute and convalescent COVID-19.

Profiling relied on immunoSEQ multiplex PCR, and the TCRdb table lists in-frame clones only, not all of them. The sample shows 130,000 or so clones, 84% of them seen only once. This clone was seen a single time. V shed 5 bases and J 3 bases; nucleotides not matched to a gene: 15. The CDR3 loop spans 19 amino acids. Looked up from germline, CDR1 is LNHNV and CDR2 is YYDKDF (reference sequence). Living in about two dozen US areas, the participants were between 18 and 89 years of age. This sequence originates from a woman aged 50 to 65 with acute COVID-19. The chain joins TRBV15 to TRBJ2-4, with TRBD2 matching over 11 bases. Sequences were obtained from PBMCs or T cells enriched from blood (not recorded which). The CDR3 region is CATSGWGSSGRRGKNIQYF. CDR3 bases: TGTGCCACCAGCGGATGGGGTTCTAGCGGGAGGAGGGGCAAAAACATTCAGTACTTC.